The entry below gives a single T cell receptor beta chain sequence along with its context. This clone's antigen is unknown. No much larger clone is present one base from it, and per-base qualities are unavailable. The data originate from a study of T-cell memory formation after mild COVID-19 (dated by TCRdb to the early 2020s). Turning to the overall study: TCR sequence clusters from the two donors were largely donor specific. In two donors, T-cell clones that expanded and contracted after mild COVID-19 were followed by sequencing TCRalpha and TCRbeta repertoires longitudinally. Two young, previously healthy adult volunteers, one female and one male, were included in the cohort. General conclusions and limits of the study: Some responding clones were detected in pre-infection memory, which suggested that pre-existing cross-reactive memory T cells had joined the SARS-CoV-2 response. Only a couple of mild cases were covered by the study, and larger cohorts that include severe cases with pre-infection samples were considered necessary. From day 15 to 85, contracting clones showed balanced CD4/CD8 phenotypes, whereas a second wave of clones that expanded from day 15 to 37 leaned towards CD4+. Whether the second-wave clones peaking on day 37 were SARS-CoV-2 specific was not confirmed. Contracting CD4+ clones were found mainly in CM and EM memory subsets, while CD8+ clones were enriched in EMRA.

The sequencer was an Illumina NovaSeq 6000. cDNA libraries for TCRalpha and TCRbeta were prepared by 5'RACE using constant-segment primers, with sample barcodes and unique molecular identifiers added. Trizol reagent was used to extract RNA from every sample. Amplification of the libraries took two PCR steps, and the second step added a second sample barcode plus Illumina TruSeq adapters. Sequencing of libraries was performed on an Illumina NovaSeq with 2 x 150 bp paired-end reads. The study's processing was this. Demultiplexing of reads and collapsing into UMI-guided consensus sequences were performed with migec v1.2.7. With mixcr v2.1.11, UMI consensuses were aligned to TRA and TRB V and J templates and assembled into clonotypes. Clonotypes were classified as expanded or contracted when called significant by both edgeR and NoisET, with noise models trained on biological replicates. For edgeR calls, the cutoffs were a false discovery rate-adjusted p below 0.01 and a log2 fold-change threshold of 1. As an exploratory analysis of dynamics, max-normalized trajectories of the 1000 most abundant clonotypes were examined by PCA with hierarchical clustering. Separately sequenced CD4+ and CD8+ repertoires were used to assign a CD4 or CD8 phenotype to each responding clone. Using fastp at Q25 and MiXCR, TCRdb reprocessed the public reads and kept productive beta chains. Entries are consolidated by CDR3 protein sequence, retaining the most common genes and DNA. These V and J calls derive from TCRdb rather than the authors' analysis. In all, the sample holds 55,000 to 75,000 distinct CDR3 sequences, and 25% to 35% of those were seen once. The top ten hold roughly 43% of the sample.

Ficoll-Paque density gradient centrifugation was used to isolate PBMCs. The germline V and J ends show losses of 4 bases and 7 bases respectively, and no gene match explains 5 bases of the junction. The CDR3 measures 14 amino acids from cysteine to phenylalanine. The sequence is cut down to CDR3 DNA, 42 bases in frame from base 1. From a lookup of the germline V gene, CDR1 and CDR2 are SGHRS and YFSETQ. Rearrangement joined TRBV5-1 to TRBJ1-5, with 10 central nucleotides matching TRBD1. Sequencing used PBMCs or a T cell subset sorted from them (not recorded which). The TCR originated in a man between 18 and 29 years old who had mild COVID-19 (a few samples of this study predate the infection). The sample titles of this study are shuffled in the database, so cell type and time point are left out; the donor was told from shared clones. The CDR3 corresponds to CASSPGQGVQPQHF. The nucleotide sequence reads TGCGCCAGCAGCCCCGGACAGGGGGTGCAGCCCCAGCATTTT.